This note documents a single T cell receptor (beta chain) sequence. As yet, its antigen is unknown. This record belongs to a study of cytomegalovirus exposure and HLA in healthy donors. Study-wide results and caveats: Per a prior analysis, the majority of TCR beta V segments were productive roughly 87% or roughly 30% of the time. When analyzed later, a missense DCLRE1C variant was found to be linked to TCR beta V- and J-gene trimming. At a 0.05 false discovery rate, a later analysis found some 18,000 TCR beta sequences to be associated with HLA alleles.

This PCR relied on a set of 60 Vbeta primers and 13 Jbeta primers. Clones were read by immunoSEQ multiplex PCR, and TCRdb kept only the in-frame ones, dropping some. Here the sample spans 110,000 to 150,000 clones, 70% to 75% being singletons. The CDR3 totals 15 residues. Trimming took off 7 bases at V and 0 bases at J, with 13 bases between the two ends. CDR1 and CDR2 (germline): SQVTM, ANQGSEA. The sequenced sample consisted of PBMCs. The receptor was derived from a middle-aged woman in good health and CMV-seronegative. The genes are TRBV29-1 and TRBJ2-6; D may be TRBD1 (5 bases). The CDR3 nucleotides are TGCAGCGCCCCGGACACACTCTCTGGGGCCAACGTCCTGACTTTC. Residues: CSAPDTLSGANVLTF.